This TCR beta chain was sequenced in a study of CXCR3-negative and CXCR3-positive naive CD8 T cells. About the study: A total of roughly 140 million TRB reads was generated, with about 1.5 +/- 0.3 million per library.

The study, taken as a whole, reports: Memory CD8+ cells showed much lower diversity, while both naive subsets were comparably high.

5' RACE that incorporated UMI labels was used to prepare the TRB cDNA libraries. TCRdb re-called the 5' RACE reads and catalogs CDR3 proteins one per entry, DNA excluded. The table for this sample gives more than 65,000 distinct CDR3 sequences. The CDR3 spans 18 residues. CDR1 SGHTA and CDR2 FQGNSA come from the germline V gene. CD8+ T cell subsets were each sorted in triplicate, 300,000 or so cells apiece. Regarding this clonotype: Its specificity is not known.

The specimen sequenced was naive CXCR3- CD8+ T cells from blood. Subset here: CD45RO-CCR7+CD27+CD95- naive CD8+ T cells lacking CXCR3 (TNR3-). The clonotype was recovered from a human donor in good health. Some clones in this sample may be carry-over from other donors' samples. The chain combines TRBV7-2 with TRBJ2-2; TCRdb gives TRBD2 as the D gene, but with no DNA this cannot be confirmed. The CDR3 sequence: CASSSSGTSGIDTGELFF.